The next 19 T cell receptor beta chains were all read from a single sample in a study of T-cell memory formation after mild COVID-19. TCRdb called the 5' RACE reads again in MiXCR, with one record for every CDR3 protein. The table includes roughly 480,000 distinct CDR3 sequences, 20% to 30% detected once. Sample: PBMCs or a T cell subset sorted from them (not recorded which). These receptors all stem from an adult woman who had mild COVID-19 (a few samples of this study predate the infection). Cell type and time point are not known.

The chain employs TRBV7-2 and TRBJ1-2; 8 bases align to TRBD1. Germline V gene lookup returns CDR1 SGHTA and CDR2 FQGNSA. J lost 5 bases, V lost 3 bases, and 26 bases had no gene match. This CDR3 spans 21 amino acids. CDR3 DNA: TGTGCCAGCAGCTTTCGGGCCATAGACCGGGACAGGTCTGGTGGGGGGTATGGCTACACCTTC. It codes for CASSFRAIDRDRSGGGYGYTF.

This chain links TRBV2 with TRBJ1-2; D gene ambiguous. V lost 4 bases and J 5 bases, leaving 14 bases between the germline ends. CDR3 size: 14 residues. Germline lookup yields CDR1 SNHLY and CDR2 FYNNEI. DNA of the CDR3: TGTGCCAGCAGTGCTGAGCAGATCAGTTATGGCTACACCTTC. This encodes CASSAEQISYGYTF.

V gene TRBV30 combines with J gene TRBJ1-6, with 11 bases aligning to TRBD1. Trimming cost V 6 bases and J 0 bases; bases outside gene matches: 4. The germline gives CDR1 GTSNPN, CDR2 SVGIG (reference sequence). The CDR3 contains 16 residues. CDR3 amino acids: CACTGTGGSYNSPLHF. Written as DNA, the CDR3 is TGTGCCTGCACGGGGACAGGGGGCTCCTATAATTCACCCCTCCACTTT.

This clonotype was found a few times. The chain uses TRBV20-1 and TRBJ2-5; 9 nucleotides line up with TRBD1. J was trimmed by 2 bases and V by 5 bases; bases with no gene match: 18. This CDR3 spans 18 amino acids. Germline-derived CDR1 and CDR2 are DFQATT and SNEGSKA (reference sequence). The CDR3 nucleotides read TGCAGTGCTCCCCGGGACAGGGTTCGTGACGGGCCTCAAGAGACCCAGTACTTC. This codes for CSAPRDRVRDGPQETQYF.

The rearrangement links TRBV25-1 to TRBJ2-2; TRBD1 is a possible D gene (5 bases). Germline lookup yields CDR1 MGHDK and CDR2 SYGVNS. The CDR3 runs to 13 residues. The V end lost 6 bases, the J end lost 5 bases, and 10 bases lay between the germline ends. The chain's CDR3 is CASRQQGTGELFF. The CDR3 region has the DNA TGTGCCAGCAGACAGCAGGGTACCGGGGAGCTGTTTTTT.

This sequence joins TRBV5-1 and TRBJ2-1; perhaps TRBD2 as D (6 bases). From germline, CDR1 is SGHRS and CDR2 YFSETQ. Trimming removed 6 bases from V and 8 bases from J, with 21 bases in between. This CDR3 has 15 amino acids. The chain's CDR3 is CASTPILASEYEQFF. The CDR3 DNA reads TGCGCCAGCACACCAATACTAGCTTCGGAATATGAGCAGTTCTTC.

The gene calls are TRBV2 and TRBJ1-2; D call uncertain. The CDR3 has 16 residues. The V gene lost 2 bases and the J gene lost 0 bases, with 13 bases spanning the gap. The V gene's germline CDR1 is SNHLY and CDR2 FYNNEI. The CDR3 DNA reads as TGTGCCAGCAGTGAATTGGAAATCCCCGCTAACTATGGCTACACCTTC. Protein product: CASSELEIPANYGYTF.

The genes are TRBV19 and TRBJ1-5; TRBD1 might be the D (6 bases). The CDR3 has 14 amino acids. Deletions cut 5 bases from V and 7 bases from J, with 15 bases between. CDR1 LNHDA and CDR2 SQIVND come from the germline V gene (reference sequence). The DNA of the CDR3 is TGTGCCAGTAGTCCCCAGGGGAAGGGACAGCCCCAGCATTTT. It specifies CASSPQGKGQPQHF.

The chain links TRBV7-9 to TRBJ2-5; 7 bases map to TRBD2. Trimming at V came to 6 bases and at J to 1 base, leaving 8 bases not matched to a gene. The CDR3 has 15 residues. Germline V gene lookup returns CDR1 SEHNR and CDR2 FQNEAQ (reference sequence). The CDR3 here is CASREGGNIQETQYF. CDR3 DNA sequence: TGTGCCAGCAGAGAGGGAGGGAACATCCAAGAGACCCAGTACTTC.

This clonotype was picked up a small number of times. The chain uses TRBV4-1 and TRBJ1-5; D is undetermined. V gave up 3 bases and J gave up 5 bases, with 14 bases separating them. The germline gives CDR1 MGHRA, CDR2 YSYEKL. This CDR3 is built from 15 residues. CDR3 region: CASSQRVGLYQPQHF. The DNA of the CDR3 is TGCGCCAGCAGCCAGAGAGTAGGGCTCTATCAGCCCCAGCATTTT.

The V call is TRBV29-1, the J call TRBJ1-3; TRBD1 matches 9 bases. The CDR3 extends over 17 amino acids. The ends lost 5 bases at V and 0 bases at J; junction bases unmatched: 11. Germline V gene sequence: CDR1 SQVTM, CDR2 ANQGSEA. This chain's CDR3 is CSVYDPGQGFSGNTIYF. CDR3 nucleotide sequence: TGCAGCGTTTACGACCCGGGACAGGGATTCTCTGGAAACACCATATATTTT.

The genes are TRBV7-9 and TRBJ2-1; TRBD2 aligns across 12 bases. V trimming: 5 bases; J trimming: 1 base; junction bases outside the gene matches: 3. Germline V gene data show CDR1 as SEHNR and CDR2 as FQNEAQ (reference sequence). CDR3 length equals 16 residues. CDR3 bases: TGTGCCAGCAGCCCAACTAGCGGGGGGTCCTACAATGAGCAGTTCTTC. Amino acids: CASSPTSGGSYNEQFF.

The rearrangement uses TRBV7-2 and TRBJ1-1; D not certain. CDR1 and CDR2 (germline): SGHTA, FQGNSA. The CDR3 is 14 amino acids. Trimming stripped 2 bases from V and 4 bases from J, with 11 bases between. Here the CDR3 DNA reads TGTGCCAGCAGCTTACTTAAGGCTGCCACTGAAGCTTTCTTT. Its protein is CASSLLKAATEAFF.

This clonotype was observed a handful of times. This chain joins TRBV6-5 and TRBJ2-7; TRBD2 matches at 7 bases. This CDR3 comprises 14 residues. CDR1 and CDR2 from the germline V gene are MNHEY and SVGAGI. The J segment lost 2 bases and the V segment lost 5 bases, leaving 6 bases of the junction unmatched. The CDR3 reads CASSKGGPTYEQYF. The CDR3 DNA reads TGTGCCAGCAGTAAGGGAGGGCCTACCTACGAGCAGTACTTC.

This clonotype was seen ten or more times. The V gene is TRBV7-2, the J gene TRBJ2-3; no clear D. Germline CDR1 SGHTA, CDR2 FQGNSA. The CDR3 sequence is 15 residues long. V was shortened by 4 bases and J by 0 bases, with 11 bases between the two germline ends. In DNA form, the CDR3 reads TGTGCCAGCAGCTCCCTCGGGCATAGCACAGATACGCAGTATTTT. Its translation: CASSSLGHSTDTQYF.

Comment on this clonotype: An end of the junction differs from the germline gene, which may be a read error. The chain recombines TRBV29-1 with TRBJ2-1; TRBD1 matches at 8 bases. Germline V gene sequence: CDR1 SQVTM, CDR2 ANQGSEA. The CDR3 length is 13 residues. CDR3 residues: CSVEGWTGYNEQF. The CDR3 coding sequence is TGCAGCGTTGAAGGATGGACAGGGTACAATGAGCAGTTC.

This clonotype came up once. The J gene is TRBJ1-1, the V gene TRBV2; possible D gene TRBD1, 5 bases. The germline V gene has CDR1 SNHLY and CDR2 FYNNEI. V was pared by 6 bases and J by 0 bases, with 11 bases between. The CDR3 runs 14 residues. For the CDR3, the DNA is TGTGCCAGCAGGACCGTACAGGTGAACACTGAAGCTTTCTTT. This sequence encodes CASRTVQVNTEAFF.

The genes are TRBV7-2 and TRBJ2-1, with TRBD2 matching over 10 bases. The CDR3 covers 15 residues. V dropped 3 bases and J dropped 8; count of bases not matched to a gene: 7. Germline V gene sequence: CDR1 SGHTA, CDR2 FQGNSA. The CDR3, as DNA: TGTGCCAGCAGCTTCCCTAGCGGGGGAGGGGATGAGCAGTTCTTC. It specifies CASSFPSGGGDEQFF.

This chain connects TRBV29-1 to TRBJ2-1, with 12 bases lining up with TRBD2. There are 13 residues in the CDR3. CDR1 is SQVTM and CDR2 is ANQGSEA in the germline V gene. V lost 4 bases, J lost 8 bases, and 3 bases stayed unmatched. CDR3 in amino acids: CSVVLAGGDEQFF. The CDR3 DNA sequence: TGCAGCGTTGTTCTAGCGGGAGGGGATGAGCAGTTCTTC.